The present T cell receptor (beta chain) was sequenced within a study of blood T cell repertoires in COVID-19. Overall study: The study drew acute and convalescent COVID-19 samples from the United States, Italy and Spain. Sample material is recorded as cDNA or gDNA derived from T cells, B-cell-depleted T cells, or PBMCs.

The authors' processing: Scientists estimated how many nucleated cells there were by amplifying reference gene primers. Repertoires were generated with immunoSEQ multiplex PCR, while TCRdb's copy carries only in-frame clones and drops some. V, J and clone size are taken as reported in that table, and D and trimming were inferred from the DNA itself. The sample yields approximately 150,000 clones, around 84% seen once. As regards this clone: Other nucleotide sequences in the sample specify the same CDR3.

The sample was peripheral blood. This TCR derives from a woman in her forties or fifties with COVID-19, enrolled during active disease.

This CDR3 reads CASSTGHLSYEQYF. CDR3 bases: TGTGCCAGTAGTACTGGGCACCTTTCCTACGAGCAGTACTTC. The chain uses TRBV19 and TRBJ2-7; D is ambiguous. The CDR3 runs 14 residues. Germline CDR1 LNHDA, CDR2 SQIVND (reference sequence). Trimming removed 4 bases from V and 1 base from J, with 11 bases in between.